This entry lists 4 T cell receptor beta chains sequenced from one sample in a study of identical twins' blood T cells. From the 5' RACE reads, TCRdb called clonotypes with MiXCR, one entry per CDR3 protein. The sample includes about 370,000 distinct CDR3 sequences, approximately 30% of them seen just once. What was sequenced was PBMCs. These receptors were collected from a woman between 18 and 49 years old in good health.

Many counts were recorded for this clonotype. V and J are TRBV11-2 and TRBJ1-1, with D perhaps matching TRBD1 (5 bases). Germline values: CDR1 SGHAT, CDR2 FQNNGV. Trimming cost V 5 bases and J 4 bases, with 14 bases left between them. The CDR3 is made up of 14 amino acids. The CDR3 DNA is TGTGCCAGCAGCCGCGGGGCGCAATCCACTGAAGCTTTCTTT. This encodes CASSRGAQSTEAFF.

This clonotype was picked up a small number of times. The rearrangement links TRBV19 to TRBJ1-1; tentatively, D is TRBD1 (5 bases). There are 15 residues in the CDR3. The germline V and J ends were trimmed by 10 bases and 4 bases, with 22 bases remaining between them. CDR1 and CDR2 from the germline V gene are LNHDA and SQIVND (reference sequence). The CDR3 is CATTGKGHEGTEAFF. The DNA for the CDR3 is TGTGCCACAACAGGAAAGGGCCATGAGGGCACTGAAGCTTTCTTT.

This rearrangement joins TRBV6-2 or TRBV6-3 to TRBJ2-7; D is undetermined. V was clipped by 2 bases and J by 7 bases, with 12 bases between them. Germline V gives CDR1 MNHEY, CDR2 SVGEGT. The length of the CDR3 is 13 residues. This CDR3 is CASSYGQVREQYF. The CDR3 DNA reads TGTGCCAGCAGTTACGGGCAGGTGAGGGAGCAGTACTTC.

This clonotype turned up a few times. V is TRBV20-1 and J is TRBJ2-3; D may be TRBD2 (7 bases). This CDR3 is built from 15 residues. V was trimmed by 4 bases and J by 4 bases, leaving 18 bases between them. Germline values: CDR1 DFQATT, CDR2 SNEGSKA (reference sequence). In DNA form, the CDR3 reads TGCAGTGCTACCCTGGGGGGGCTTAGGGCAGATACGCAGTATTTT. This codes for CSATLGGLRADTQYF.